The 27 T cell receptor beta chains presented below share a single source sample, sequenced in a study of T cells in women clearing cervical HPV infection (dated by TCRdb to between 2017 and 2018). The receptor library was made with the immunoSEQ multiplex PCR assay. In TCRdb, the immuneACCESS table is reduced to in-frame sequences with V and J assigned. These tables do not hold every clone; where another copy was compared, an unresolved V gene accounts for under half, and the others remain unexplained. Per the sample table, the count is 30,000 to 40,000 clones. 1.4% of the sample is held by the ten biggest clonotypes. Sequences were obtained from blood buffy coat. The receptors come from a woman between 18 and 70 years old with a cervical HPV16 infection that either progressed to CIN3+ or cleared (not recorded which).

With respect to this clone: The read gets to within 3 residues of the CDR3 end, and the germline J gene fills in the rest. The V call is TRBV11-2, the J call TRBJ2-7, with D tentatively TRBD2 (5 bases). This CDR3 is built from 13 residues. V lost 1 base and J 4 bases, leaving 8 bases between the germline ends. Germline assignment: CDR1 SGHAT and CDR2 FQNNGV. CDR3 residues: CASSLAGSYEQYF. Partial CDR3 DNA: TGTGCCAGCAGCTTAGCGGGGTCGTACGAG.

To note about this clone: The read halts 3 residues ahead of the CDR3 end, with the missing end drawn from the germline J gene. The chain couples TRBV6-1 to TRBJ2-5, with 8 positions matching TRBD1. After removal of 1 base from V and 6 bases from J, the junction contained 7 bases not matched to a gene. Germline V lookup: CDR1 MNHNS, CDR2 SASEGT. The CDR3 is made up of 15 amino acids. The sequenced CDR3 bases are TGTGCCAGCAGTGAAGTGGGCCAGGGGGCGAAGACC. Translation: CASSEVGQGAKT. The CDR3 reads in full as CASSEVGQGAKTQYF.

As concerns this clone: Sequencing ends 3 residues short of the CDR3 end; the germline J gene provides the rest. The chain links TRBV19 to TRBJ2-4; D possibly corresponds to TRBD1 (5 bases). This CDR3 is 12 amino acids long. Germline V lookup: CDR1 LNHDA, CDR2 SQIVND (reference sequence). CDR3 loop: CASSFAGQIQYF. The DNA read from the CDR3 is TGTGCCAGTAGTTTCGCAGGACAAATT.

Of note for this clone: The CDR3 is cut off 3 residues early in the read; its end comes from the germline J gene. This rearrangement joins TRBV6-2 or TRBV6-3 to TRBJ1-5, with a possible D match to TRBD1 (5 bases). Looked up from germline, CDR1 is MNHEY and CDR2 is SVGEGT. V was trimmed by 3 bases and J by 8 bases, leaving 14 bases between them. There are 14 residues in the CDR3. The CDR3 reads CASSYQPSREPQHF. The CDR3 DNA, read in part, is TGTGCCAGCAGTTATCAACCCTCCAGGGAGCCC.

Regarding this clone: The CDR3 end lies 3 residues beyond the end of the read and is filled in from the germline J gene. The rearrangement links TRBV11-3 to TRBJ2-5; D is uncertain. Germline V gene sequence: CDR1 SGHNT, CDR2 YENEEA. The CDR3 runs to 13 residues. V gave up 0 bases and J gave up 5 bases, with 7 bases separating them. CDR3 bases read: TGTGCCAGCAGCTTAGATGGGCGTGAGACC. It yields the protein CASSLDGRET. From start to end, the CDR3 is CASSLDGRETQYF.

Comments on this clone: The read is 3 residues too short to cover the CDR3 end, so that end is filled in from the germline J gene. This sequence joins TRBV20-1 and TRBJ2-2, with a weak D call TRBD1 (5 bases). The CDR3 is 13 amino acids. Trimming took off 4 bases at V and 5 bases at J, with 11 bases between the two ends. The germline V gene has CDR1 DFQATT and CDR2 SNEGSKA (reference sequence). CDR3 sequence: CSATQGGTGELFF. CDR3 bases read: TGCAGTGCTACCCAGGGCGGAACCGGGGAG.

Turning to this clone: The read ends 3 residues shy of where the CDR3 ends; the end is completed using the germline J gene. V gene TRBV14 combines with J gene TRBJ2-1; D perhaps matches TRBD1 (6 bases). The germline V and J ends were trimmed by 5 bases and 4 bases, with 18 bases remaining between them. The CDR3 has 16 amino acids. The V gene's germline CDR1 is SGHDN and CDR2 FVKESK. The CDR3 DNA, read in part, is TGTGCCAGCAGCTCCCAACTGTGGGGGCGGTACAATGAG. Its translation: CASSSQLWGRYNE. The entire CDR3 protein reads CASSSQLWGRYNEQFF.

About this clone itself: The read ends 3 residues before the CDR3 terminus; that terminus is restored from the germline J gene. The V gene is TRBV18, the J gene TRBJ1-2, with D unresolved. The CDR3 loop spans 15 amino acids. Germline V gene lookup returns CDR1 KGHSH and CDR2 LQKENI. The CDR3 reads CASSPQLAGGNDYTF. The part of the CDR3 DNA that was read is TGTGCCAGCTCACCGCAACTAGCGGGAGGCAACGAC.

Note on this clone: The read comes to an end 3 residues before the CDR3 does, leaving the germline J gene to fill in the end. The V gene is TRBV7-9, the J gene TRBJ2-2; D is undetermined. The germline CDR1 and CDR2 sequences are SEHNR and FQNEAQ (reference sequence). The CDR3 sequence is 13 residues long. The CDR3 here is CASSLFQDSPLFF. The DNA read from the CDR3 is TGTGCCAGCAGCTTGTTTCAGGATTCACCG.

The CDR3: CASSRVRDSQGGYTF. The sequenced part of the CDR3 DNA is TGTGCCAGCAGCCGGGTCAGGGATTCTCAAGGTGGC. The chain couples TRBV7-9 to TRBJ1-2; a possible D gene is TRBD1 (5 bases). The CDR3 is cut off 3 residues early in the read; its end comes from the germline J gene. The CDR3 spans 15 residues. The germline V and J ends were trimmed by 5 bases and 7 bases, with 20 bases remaining between them. Germline V gene sequence: CDR1 SEHNR, CDR2 FQNEAQ (reference sequence).

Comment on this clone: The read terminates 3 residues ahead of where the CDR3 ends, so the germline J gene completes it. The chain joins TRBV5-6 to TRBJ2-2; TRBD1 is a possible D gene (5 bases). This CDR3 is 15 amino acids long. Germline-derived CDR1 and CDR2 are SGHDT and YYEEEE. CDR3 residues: CASSLVGPNNSPLFF. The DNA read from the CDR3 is TGTGCCAGCAGCTTGGTGGGGCCGAATAATTCACCG.

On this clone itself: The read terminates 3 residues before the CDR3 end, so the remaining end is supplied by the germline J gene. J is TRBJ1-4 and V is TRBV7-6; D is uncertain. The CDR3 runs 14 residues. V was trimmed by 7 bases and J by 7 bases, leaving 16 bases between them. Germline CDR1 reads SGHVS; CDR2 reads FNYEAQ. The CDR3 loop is CASTRGPIGEKLFF. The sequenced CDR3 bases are TGTGCCAGCACCCGGGGTCCCATCGGTGAAAAA.

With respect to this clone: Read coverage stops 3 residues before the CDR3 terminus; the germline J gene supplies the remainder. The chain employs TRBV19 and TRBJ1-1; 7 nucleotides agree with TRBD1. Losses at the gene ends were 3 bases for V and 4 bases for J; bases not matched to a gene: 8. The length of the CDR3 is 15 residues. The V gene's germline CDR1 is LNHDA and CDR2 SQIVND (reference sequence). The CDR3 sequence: CASSMARQGGTEAFF. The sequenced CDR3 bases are TGTGCCAGTAGTATGGCAAGACAGGGAGGCACTGAA.

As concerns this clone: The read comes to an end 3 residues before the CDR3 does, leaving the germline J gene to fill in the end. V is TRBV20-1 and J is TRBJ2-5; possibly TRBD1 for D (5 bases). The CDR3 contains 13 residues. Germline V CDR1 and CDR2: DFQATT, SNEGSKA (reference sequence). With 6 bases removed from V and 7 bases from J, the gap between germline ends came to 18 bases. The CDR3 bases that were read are TGCAGTGCCGCACCCCCAGGGTTAGGGACC. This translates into CSAAPPGLGT. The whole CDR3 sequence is CSAAPPGLGTQYF.

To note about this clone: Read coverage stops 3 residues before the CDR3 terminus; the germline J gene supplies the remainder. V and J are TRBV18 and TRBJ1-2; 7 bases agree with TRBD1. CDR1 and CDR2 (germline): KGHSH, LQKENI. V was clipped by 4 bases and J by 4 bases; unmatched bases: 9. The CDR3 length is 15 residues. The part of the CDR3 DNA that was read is TGTGCCAGCTCACTAGCAACAGGGGACGGCTATGGC. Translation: CASSLATGDGYG. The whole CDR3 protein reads CASSLATGDGYGYTF. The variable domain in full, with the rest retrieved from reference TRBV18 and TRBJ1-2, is NAGVMQNPRHLVRRRGQEARLRCSPMKGHSHVYWYRQLPEEGLKFMVYLQKENIIDESGMPKERFSAEFPKEGPSILRIQQVVRGDSAAYFCASSLATGDGYGYTFGSGTRLTVV.

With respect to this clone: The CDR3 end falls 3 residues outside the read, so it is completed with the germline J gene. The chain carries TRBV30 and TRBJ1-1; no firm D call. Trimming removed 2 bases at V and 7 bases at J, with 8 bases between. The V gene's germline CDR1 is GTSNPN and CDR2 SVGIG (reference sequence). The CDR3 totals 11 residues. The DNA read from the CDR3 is TGTGCCTGGAGTACGCGAATTGAA. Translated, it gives CAWSTRIE. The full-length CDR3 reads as CAWSTRIEAFF.

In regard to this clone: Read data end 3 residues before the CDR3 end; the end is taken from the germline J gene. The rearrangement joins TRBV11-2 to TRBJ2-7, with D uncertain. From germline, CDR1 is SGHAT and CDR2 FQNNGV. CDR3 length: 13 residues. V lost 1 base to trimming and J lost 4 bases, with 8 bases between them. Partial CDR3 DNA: TGTGCCAGCAGCTTAGTAAAGAGGTACGAG. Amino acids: CASSLVKRYE. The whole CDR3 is CASSLVKRYEQYF.

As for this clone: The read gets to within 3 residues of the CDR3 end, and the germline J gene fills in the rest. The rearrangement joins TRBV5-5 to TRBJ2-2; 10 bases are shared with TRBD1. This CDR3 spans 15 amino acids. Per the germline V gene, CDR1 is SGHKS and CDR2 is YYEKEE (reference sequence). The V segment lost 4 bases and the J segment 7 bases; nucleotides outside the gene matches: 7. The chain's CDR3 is CASSLTGGRGGELFF. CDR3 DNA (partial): TGTGCCAGCAGCCTGACAGGGGGCAGGGGCGGGGAG.

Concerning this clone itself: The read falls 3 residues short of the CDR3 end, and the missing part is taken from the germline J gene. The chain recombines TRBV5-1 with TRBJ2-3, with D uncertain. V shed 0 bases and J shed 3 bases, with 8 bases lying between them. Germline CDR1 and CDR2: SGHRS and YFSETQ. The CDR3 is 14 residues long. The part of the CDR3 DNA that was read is TGCGCCAGCAGCTTGGAGGCAGATACAGATACG. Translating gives CASSLEADTDT. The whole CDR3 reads CASSLEADTDTQYF. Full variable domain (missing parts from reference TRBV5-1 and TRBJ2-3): KAGVTQTPRYLIKTRGQQVTLSCSPISGHRSVSWYQQTPGQGLQFLFEYFSETQRNKGNFPGRFSGRQFSNSRSEMNVSTLELGDSALYLCASSLEADTDTQYFGPGTRLTVL.

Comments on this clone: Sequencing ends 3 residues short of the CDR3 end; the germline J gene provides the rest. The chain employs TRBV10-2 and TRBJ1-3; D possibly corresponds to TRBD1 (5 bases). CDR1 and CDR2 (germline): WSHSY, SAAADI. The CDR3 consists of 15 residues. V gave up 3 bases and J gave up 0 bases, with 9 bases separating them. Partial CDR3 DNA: TGCGCCAGCAGTGATACAGGACACTCTGGAAACACC. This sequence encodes CASSDTGHSGNT. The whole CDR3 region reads CASSDTGHSGNTIYF.

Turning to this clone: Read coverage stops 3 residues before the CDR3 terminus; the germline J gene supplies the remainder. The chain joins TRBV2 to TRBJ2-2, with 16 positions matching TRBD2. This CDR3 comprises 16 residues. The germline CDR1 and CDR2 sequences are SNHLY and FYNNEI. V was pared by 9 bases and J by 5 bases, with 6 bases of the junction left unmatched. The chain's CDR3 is CASRQGLAGGTGELFF. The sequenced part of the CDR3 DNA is TGTGCCAGTCGACAGGGACTAGCGGGAGGGACCGGGGAG.

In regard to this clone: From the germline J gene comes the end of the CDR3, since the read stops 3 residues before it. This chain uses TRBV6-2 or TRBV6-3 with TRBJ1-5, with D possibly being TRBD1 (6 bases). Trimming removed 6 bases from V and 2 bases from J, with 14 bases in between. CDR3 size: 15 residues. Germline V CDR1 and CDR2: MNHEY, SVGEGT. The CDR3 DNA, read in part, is TGTGCCAGCAGGAATACAGGGTTCGGCAATCAGCCC. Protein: CASRNTGFGNQP. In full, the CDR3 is CASRNTGFGNQPQHF.

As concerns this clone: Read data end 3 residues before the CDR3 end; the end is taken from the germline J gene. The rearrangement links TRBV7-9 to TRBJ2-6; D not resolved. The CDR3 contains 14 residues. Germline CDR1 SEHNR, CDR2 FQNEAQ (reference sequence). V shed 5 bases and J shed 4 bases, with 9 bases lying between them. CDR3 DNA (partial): TGTGCCAGCAGCCTCTCCTCCGGGGCCAACGTC. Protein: CASSLSSGANV. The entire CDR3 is CASSLSSGANVLTF.

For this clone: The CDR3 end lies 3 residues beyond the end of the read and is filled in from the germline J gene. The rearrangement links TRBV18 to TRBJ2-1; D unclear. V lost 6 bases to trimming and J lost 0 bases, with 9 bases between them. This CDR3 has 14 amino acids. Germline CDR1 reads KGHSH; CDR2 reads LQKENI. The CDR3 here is CASSRGRSYNEQFF. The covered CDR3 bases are TGTGCCAGCTCCCGCGGCCGCTCCTACAATGAG. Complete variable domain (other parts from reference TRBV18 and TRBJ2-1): NAGVMQNPRHLVRRRGQEARLRCSPMKGHSHVYWYRQLPEEGLKFMVYLQKENIIDESGMPKERFSAEFPKEGPSILRIQQVVRGDSAAYFCASSRGRSYNEQFFGPGTRLTVL.

The CDR3 loop reads CASSESPEGPYEQYF. The CDR3 DNA, read in part, is TGCGCCAGCAGTGAGTCGCCAGAGGGGCCCTACGAG. The chain employs TRBV10-1 and TRBJ2-7; D could derive from TRBD1 or TRBD2 (5 bases each). The DNA ends 3 residues before the CDR3 does, and the rest of the CDR3 is filled in from the germline J gene. V gave up 0 bases and J gave up 2 bases, with 11 bases separating them. Germline loops: CDR1 WNHNN, CDR2 SYGVQD (reference sequence). The CDR3 has 15 residues.

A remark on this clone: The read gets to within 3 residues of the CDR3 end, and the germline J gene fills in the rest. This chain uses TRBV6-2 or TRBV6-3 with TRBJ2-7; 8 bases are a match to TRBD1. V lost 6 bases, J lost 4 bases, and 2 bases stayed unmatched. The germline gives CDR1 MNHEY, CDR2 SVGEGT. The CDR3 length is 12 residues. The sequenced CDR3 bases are TGTGCCAGCAGCTGGACAGGGTACGAG. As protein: CASSWTGYE. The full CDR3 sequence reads CASSWTGYEQYF.

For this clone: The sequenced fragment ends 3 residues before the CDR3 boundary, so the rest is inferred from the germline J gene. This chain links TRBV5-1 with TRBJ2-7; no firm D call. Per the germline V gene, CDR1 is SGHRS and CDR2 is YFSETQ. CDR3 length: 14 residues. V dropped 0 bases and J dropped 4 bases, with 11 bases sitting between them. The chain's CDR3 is CASSLEGFRYEQYF. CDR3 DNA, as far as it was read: TGCGCCAGCAGCTTGGAAGGGTTTAGATACGAG.